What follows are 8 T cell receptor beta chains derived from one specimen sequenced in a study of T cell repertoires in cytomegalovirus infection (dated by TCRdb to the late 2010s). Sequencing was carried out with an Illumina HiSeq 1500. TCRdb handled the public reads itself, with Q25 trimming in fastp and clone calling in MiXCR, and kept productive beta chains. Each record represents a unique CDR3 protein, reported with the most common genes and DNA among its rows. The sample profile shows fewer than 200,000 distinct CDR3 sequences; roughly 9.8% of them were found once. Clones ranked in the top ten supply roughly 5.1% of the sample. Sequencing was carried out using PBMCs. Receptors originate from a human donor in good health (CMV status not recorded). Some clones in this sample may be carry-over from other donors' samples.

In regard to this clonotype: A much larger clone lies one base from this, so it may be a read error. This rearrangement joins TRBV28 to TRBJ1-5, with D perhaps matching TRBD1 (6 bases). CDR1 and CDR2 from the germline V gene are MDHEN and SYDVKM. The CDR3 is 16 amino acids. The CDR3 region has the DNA TGTGCCAGCAGTTTCGGGGGGCCCGAGGGCAATCAGCCCCAGCAGTTT. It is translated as CASSFGGPEGNQPQQF.

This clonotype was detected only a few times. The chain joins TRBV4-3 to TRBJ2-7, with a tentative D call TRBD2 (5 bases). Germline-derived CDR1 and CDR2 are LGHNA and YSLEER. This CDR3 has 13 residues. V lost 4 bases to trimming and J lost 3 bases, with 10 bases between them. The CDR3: CASSPAGGYEQYF. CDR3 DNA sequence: TGCGCCAGCAGCCCAGCAGGAGGCTACGAGCAGTACTTC.

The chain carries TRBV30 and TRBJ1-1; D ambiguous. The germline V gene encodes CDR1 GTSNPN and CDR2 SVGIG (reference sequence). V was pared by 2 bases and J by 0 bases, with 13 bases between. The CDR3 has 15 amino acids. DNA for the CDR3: TGTGCCTGGAGTTGGACGGGATCGATGAACACTGAAGCTTTCTTT. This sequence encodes CAWSWTGSMNTEAFF. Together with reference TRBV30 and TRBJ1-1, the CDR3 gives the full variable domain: SQTIHQWPATLVQPVGSPLSLECTVEGTSNPNLYWYRQAAGRGLQLLFYSVGIGQISSEVPQNLSASRPQDRQFILSSKKLLLSDSGFYLCAWSWTGSMNTEAFFGQGTRLTVV.

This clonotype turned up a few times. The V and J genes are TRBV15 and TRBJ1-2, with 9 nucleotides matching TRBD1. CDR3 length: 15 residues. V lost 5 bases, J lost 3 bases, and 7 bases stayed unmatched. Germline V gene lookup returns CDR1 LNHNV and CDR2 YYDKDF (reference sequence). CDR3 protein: CATSRGQGWDYGYTF. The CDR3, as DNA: TGTGCCACCAGCCGAGGACAGGGGTGGGACTATGGCTACACCTTC.

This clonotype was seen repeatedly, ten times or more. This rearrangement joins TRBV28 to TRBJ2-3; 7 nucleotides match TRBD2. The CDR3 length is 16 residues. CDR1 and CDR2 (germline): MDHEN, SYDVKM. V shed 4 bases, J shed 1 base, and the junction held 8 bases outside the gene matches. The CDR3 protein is CASSSPAGEGTDTQYF. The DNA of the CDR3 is TGTGCCAGCAGTTCCCCCGCGGGAGAGGGCACAGATACGCAGTATTTT.

DNA for the CDR3: TGTGCCAGCAGCTTGGAAGGCAGACAGAATGAAAAACTGTTTTTT. Amino acid sequence: CASSLEGRQNEKLFF. The chain employs TRBV5-6 and TRBJ1-4, with D maybe TRBD1 (5 bases). The V gene lost 0 bases and the J gene lost 5 bases, with 11 bases spanning the gap. Germline CDR1 SGHDT, CDR2 YYEEEE. The CDR3 consists of 15 residues.

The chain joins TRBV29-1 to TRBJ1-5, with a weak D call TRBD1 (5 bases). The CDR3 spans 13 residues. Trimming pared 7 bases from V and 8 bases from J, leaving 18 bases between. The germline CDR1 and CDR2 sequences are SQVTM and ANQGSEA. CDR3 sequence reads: CSAGAHFGEPQHF. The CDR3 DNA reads TGCAGCGCTGGGGCACACTTCGGAGAGCCCCAGCATTTT.

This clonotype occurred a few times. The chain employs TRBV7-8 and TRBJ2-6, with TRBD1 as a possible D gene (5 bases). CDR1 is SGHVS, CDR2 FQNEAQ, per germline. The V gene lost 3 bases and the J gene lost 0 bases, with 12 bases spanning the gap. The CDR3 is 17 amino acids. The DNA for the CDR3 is TGTGCCAGCAGCTTTCACACAAGGGGCTCTGGGGCCAACGTCCTGACTTTC. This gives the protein CASSFHTRGSGANVLTF.